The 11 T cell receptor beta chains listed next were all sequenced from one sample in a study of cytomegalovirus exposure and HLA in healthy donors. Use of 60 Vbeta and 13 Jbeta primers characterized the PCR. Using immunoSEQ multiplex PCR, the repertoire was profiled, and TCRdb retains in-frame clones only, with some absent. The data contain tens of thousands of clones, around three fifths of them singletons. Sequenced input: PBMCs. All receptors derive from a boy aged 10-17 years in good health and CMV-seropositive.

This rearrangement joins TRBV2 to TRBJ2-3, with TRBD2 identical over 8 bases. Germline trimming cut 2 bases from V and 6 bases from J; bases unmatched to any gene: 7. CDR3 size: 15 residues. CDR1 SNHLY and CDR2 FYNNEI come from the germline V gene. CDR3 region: CASSERTSFVDTQYF. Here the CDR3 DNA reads TGTGCCAGCAGTGAACGGACTAGCTTTGTTGATACGCAGTATTTT.

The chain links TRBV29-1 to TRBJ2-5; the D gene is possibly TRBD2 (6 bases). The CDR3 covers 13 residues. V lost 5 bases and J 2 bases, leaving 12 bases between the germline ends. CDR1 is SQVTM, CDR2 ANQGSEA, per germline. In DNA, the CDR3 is TGCAGCGTTCTTGCAGGGACTCAAGAGACCCAGTACTTC. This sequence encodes CSVLAGTQETQYF.

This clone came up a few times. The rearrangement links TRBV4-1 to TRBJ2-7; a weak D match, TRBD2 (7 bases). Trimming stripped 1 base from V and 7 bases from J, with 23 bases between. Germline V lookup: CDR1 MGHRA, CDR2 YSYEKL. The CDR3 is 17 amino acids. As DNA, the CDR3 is TGCGCCAGCAGCCAAGGATCGGGGGCGGGGGCGAAGGGGGAGCAGTACTTC. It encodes CASSQGSGAGAKGEQYF.

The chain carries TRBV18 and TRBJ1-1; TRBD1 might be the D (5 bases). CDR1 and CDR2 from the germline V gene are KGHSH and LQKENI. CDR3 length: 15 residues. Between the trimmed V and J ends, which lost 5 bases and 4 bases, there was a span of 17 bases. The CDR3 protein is CASSLVGVGGTEAFF. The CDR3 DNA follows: TGTGCCAGCTCATTGGTAGGGGTTGGTGGCACTGAAGCTTTCTTT. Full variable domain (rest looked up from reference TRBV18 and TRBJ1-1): NAGVMQNPRHLVRRRGQEARLRCSPMKGHSHVYWYRQLPEEGLKFMVYLQKENIIDESGMPKERFSAEFPKEGPSILRIQQVVRGDSAAYFCASSLVGVGGTEAFFGQGTRLTVV.

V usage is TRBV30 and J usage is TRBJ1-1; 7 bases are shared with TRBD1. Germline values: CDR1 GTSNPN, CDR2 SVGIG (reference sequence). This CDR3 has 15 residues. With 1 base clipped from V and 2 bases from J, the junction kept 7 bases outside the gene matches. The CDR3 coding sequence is TGTGCCTGGAGTGATCCCCCAGGGGGAAACACTGAAGCTTTCTTT. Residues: CAWSDPPGGNTEAFF.

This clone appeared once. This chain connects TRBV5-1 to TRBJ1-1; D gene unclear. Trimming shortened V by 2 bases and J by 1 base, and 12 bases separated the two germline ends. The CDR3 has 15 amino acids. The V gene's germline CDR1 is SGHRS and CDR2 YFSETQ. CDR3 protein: CASSLRLGTNTEAFF. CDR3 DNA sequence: TGCGCCAGCAGCTTACGGCTGGGCACGAACACTGAAGCTTTCTTT.

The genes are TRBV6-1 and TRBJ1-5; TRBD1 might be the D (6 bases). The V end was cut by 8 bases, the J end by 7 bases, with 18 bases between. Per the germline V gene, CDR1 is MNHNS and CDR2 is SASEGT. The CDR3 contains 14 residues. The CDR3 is CASRTQGNHQPQHF. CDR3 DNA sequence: TGTGCCAGCCGGACACAGGGTAATCACCAGCCCCAGCATTTT.

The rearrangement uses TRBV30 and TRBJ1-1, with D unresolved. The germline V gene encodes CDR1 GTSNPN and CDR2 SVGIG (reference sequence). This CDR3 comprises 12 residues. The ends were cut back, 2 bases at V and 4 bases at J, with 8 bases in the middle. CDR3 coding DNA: TGTGCCTGGAGTAAGCAGGTCACTGAAGCTTTCTTT. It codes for CAWSKQVTEAFF.

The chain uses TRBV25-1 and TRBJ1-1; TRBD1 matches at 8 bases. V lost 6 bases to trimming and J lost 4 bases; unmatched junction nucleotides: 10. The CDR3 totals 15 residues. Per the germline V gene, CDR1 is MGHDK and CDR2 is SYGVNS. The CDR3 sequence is CASRETTGAVTEAFF. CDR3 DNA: TGTGCCAGCAGGGAAACGACAGGGGCTGTCACTGAAGCTTTCTTT.

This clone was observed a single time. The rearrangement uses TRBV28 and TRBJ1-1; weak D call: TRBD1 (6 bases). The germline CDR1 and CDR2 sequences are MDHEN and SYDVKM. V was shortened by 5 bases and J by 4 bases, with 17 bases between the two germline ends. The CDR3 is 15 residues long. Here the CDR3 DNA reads TGTGCCAGCAGTCTCCCACAGGGAGTTGGCACTGAAGCTTTCTTT. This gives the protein CASSLPQGVGTEAFF.

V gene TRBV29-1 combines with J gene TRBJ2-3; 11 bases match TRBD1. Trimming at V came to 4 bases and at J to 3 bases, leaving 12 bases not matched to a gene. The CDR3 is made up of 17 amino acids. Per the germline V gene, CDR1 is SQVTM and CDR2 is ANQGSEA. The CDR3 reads CSVVGTGGIWATDTQYF. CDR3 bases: TGCAGCGTTGTTGGGACAGGGGGTATTTGGGCTACAGATACGCAGTATTTT.